A selection of T cell receptor beta chains follows, all from one sample in a study of T-cell memory formation after mild COVID-19. A single record per CDR3 protein comes from TCRdb applying MiXCR to the 5' RACE reads. The sample has about 470,000 distinct CDR3 sequences, approximately 23% seen once; the top ten hold about 12%. Sequenced sample: PBMCs or a T cell subset sorted from them (not recorded which). The receptors were gathered from an adult woman who had mild COVID-19 (a few samples of this study predate the infection). Cell type and time point are not known. Both conserved end residues are part of each CDR3. D genes are given only for firm matches. Clone size is given for some rows only: seen once, a few or many times, or a class if the clone is expanded.

v_gene	j_gene	d_gene	abundance	CDR3aa	CDR3nt
TRBV5-1	TRBJ1-3	TRBD1	-	CASGDSFPSGNTIYF	TGCGCCAGCGGGGACAGTTTTCCGTCTGGAAACACCATATATTTT
TRBV20-1	TRBJ2-2	TRBD1	-	CSASPRTGVSGELFF	TGCAGTGCTAGTCCTAGGACAGGAGTCTCCGGGGAGCTGTTTTTT
TRBV20-1	TRBJ1-2	TRBD1	-	CSATGQGTGYGYTF	TGCAGTGCAACCGGACAGGGGACCGGCTATGGCTACACCTTC
TRBV20-1	TRBJ2-3	-	-	CSASRGARVDTQYF	TGCAGTGCTAGCCGAGGGGCGAGGGTAGATACGCAGTATTTT
TRBV20-1	TRBJ1-1	-	-	CSARRTSGSTEAFF	TGCAGTGCTAGGAGAACTTCGGGGAGCACTGAAGCTTTCTTT
TRBV4-1	TRBJ2-7	-	few	CASSPGPDGSYEQYF	TGCGCCAGCAGCCCCGGTCCGGACGGGAGCTACGAGCAGTACTTC
TRBV12-3/TRBV12-4	TRBJ2-2	-	many	CAGGREYTGELFF	TGTGCAGGGGGGCGGGAGTACACCGGGGAGCTGTTTTTT
TRBV7-9	TRBJ1-2	-	-	CASSLWSTGRVGGYTF	TGTGCCAGCAGCTTATGGTCCACAGGGCGGGTGGGCGGCTACACCTTC
TRBV20-1	TRBJ2-3	-	-	CSARGREWVDTQYF	TGCAGTGCTAGGGGCCGGGAATGGGTAGATACGCAGTATTTT
TRBV19	TRBJ2-2	TRBD2	once	CASSIRGGAVTGELFF	TGTGCCAGTAGTATTCGCGGGGGGGCCGTTACCGGGGAGCTGTTTTTT
TRBV7-9	TRBJ2-3	-	many	CASSFPTDTQYF	TGTGCCAGCAGCTTCCCCACAGATACGCAGTATTTT
TRBV4-1	TRBJ2-7	TRBD2	few	CASSQEPSGGVHYEQYF	TGCGCCAGCAGCCAAGAGCCCTCTGGGGGGGTACACTACGAGCAGTACTTC
TRBV15	TRBJ1-2	TRBD1	few	CATRTTGQNYGYTF	TGTGCCACCAGGACGACGGGACAGAACTATGGCTACACCTTC
TRBV6-5	TRBJ2-1	-	-	CASSKGLLYNEQFF	TGTGCCAGCTCCAAGGGGCTGCTTTACAATGAGCAGTTCTTC
TRBV5-1	TRBJ1-5	-	few	CASSLTQDQPQHF	TGCGCCAGCAGCTTGACCCAGGATCAGCCCCAGCATTTT
TRBV5-5	TRBJ1-2	-	-	CASSSEAGNYGYTF	TGTGCCAGCAGCTCCGAGGCAGGGAACTATGGCTACACCTTC
TRBV29-1	TRBJ1-5	-	few	CSVLGHNNQPQHF	TGCAGCGTTTTAGGACATAACAATCAGCCCCAGCATTTT
TRBV20-1	TRBJ1-1	TRBD1	-	CSARANQHRQGWAEAFF	TGCAGTGCTAGAGCAAACCAACACCGACAGGGATGGGCTGAAGCTTTCTTT
TRBV6-2/TRBV6-3	TRBJ1-2	-	-	CASSYSPGRTYGYTF	TGTGCCAGCAGTTACAGTCCGGGACGCACCTATGGCTACACCTTC
TRBV10-3	TRBJ1-1	-	-	CAISPMRNTEAFF	TGTGCCATCAGCCCTATGCGTAACACTGAAGCTTTCTTT
TRBV12-3/TRBV12-4	TRBJ2-3	-	-	CASSPAGPTGGEYF	TGTGCCAGCAGTCCCGCGGGACCGACGGGCGGGGAGTATTTT
TRBV20-1	TRBJ2-7	-	-	CSATDTYEQYF	TGCAGTGCGACAGACACCTACGAGCAGTACTTC
TRBV2	TRBJ2-6	-	few	CASSKDQSSGANVLTF	TGTGCCAGCAGTAAGGACCAAAGCTCTGGGGCCAACGTCCTGACTTTC
TRBV7-2	TRBJ1-1	-	-	CASSLGPRGNTEAFF	TGTGCCAGCAGCTTAGGGCCTCGGGGGAACACTGAAGCTTTCTTT
TRBV12-3/TRBV12-4	TRBJ2-3	-	few	CASSSSHKGGPDTQYF	TGTGCCAGCAGTTCCTCCCATAAGGGGGGCCCAGATACGCAGTATTTT
TRBV3-1	TRBJ1-1	TRBD1	-	CASSRNRGLTEAFF	TGTGCCAGCAGCCGTAACAGGGGGCTCACTGAAGCTTTCTTT
TRBV6-5	TRBJ1-1	TRBD1	few	CASSRQGWNTEAFF	TGTGCCAGCAGCCGACAGGGGTGGAACACTGAAGCTTTCTTT
TRBV19	TRBJ2-7	-	-	CASSIGGPSYEQYF	TGTGCCAGTAGTATAGGGGGACCGTCCTACGAGCAGTACTTC
TRBV5-6	TRBJ2-1	TRBD2	few	CASSTGLAGELEQFF	TGTGCCAGCAGCACCGGACTAGCGGGAGAACTTGAGCAGTTCTTC
TRBV27	TRBJ2-6	TRBD1	-	CASRSDRDRGFLAGANVLTF	TGTGCCAGCAGGAGCGACCGGGACAGGGGTTTTCTAGCTGGGGCCAACGTCCTGACTTTC
TRBV7-8	TRBJ2-1	TRBD2	few	CASSLAAGAHNEQFF	TGTGCCAGCAGCTTAGCAGCGGGGGCCCACAATGAGCAGTTCTTC
TRBV5-1	TRBJ2-7	TRBD2	once	CASSTLAGDTYEQYF	TGCGCCAGCAGCACCTTAGCGGGGGATACCTACGAGCAGTACTTC
TRBV3-1	TRBJ2-1	TRBD2	few	CASSPSGLAASYNEQFF	TGTGCCAGCAGCCCCTCGGGACTAGCGGCCTCCTACAATGAGCAGTTCTTC
TRBV12-3/TRBV12-4	TRBJ1-1	-	few	CASSLVENTEAFF	TGCGCCAGCAGCTTGGTAGAGAACACTGAAGCTTTCTTT
TRBV6-6	TRBJ2-3	TRBD2	few	CASSMGTSGSPDTQYF	TGTGCCAGCAGTATGGGGACTAGCGGGAGTCCAGATACGCAGTATTTT
TRBV12-3/TRBV12-4	TRBJ1-5	-	many	CASSLSQGVGGNQPQHF	TGTGCCAGCAGTTTATCCCAGGGCGTGGGGGGCAATCAGCCCCAGCATTTT
TRBV10-3	TRBJ1-4	-	-	CAISDGLEEKLFF	TGTGCCATCAGTGACGGGTTAGAGGAAAAACTGTTTTTT
TRBV27	TRBJ1-1	-	-	CASRRDGMNTEAFF	TGTGCCAGCAGGCGCGACGGAATGAACACTGAAGCTTTCTTT
TRBV6-5	TRBJ1-2	-	-	CASSYSSINYGYTF	TGTGCCAGCAGTTACTCGAGCATAAACTATGGCTACACCTTC
TRBV7-9	TRBJ2-5	TRBD1	few	CASSTRTGGGWETQYF	TGTGCCAGCAGCACAAGGACAGGGGGCGGCTGGGAGACCCAGTACTTC
TRBV5-1	TRBJ2-5	-	few	CASSPLVGQETQYF	TGCGCCAGCAGCCCACTAGTGGGGCAAGAGACCCAGTACTTC
TRBV27	TRBJ2-7	TRBD1	-	CASSWRQGGYEQYF	TGTGCCAGCAGTTGGAGACAGGGGGGTTACGAGCAGTACTTC
TRBV9	TRBJ2-5	TRBD1	-	CASSLGDSPRGETQYF	TGTGCCAGCAGCCTCGGGGACAGTCCCAGAGGGGAGACCCAGTACTTC
TRBV28	TRBJ2-7	-	-	CASSLWSQGRGDEQYF	TGTGCCAGCAGTTTATGGTCGCAGGGGCGAGGGGACGAGCAGTACTTC
TRBV11-2	TRBJ2-1	TRBD2	few	CASSFERLASLIEQFF	TGTGCCAGCAGCTTCGAGAGACTAGCGAGTTTAATTGAGCAGTTCTTC
TRBV7-9	TRBJ2-5	-	few	CASSGEGTQETQYF	TGTGCCAGCAGTGGTGAGGGGACCCAAGAGACCCAGTACTTC
TRBV5-1	TRBJ1-1	-	-	CASQGNTEAFF	TGCGCCTCGCAGGGGAACACTGAAGCTTTCTTT
TRBV15	TRBJ2-1	-	few	CATSRVQQSDEQFF	TGTGCCACCAGCAGAGTACAGCAGTCCGATGAGCAGTTCTTC
TRBV25-1	TRBJ2-7	-	-	CASSEHRESYEQYF	TGTGCCAGCAGCGAACACAGAGAAAGTTACGAGCAGTACTTC
TRBV29-1	TRBJ2-3	TRBD2	-	CSVGGGTQDTQYF	TGCAGCGTTGGGGGAGGGACGCAAGATACGCAGTATTTT
TRBV11-2	TRBJ2-1	-	few	CASSLGAGRSYNEQFF	TGTGCCAGCAGCTTAGGGGCGGGACGCTCCTACAATGAGCAGTTCTTC
TRBV4-1	TRBJ2-1	-	few	CASSRTRDKYNEQFF	TGCGCCAGCAGTCGTACTCGGGACAAGTACAATGAGCAGTTCTTC
TRBV20-1	TRBJ2-5	-	few	CSARAGETQYF	TGCAGTGCTAGAGCTGGGGAGACCCAGTACTTC